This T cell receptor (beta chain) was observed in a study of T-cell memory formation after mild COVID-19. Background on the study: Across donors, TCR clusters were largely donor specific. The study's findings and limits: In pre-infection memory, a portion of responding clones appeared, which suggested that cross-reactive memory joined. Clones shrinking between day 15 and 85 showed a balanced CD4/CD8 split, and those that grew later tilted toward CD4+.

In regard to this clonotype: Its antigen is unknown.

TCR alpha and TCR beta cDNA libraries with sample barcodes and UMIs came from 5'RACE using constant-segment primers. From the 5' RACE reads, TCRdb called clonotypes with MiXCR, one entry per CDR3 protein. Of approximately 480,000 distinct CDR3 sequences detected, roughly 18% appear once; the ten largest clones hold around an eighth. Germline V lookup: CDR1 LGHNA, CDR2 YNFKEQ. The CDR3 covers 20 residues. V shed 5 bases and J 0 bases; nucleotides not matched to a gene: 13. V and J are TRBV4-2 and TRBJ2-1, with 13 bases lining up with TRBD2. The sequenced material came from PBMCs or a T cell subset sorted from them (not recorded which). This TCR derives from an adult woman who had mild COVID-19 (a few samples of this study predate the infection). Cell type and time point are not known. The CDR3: CASSTRTSGGLASSYNEQFF. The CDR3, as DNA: TGTGCCAGCAGCACCCGGACTAGCGGGGGTCTCGCTAGCTCCTACAATGAGCAGTTCTTC.